This TCR beta chain was documented in a study of blood T cell repertoires in COVID-19. In the original analysis: Nucleated cell counts were estimated from reference gene primer amplification. The protocol was immunoSEQ multiplex PCR, while the TCRdb copy is restricted to in-frame clones and leaves out a portion. V, J and clone size derive from that table, while D and trimming were established from the DNA sequence. There are 160,000 or so clones in the sample; approximately 84% occur only once, and about 5.3% lies in the top ten. Participants were placed into cohorts based on the clinical history they reported. With V trimmed by 2 bases and J by 6 bases, 7 bases remained unmatched. Germline V gives CDR1 KGHSH, CDR2 LQKENI. The CDR3 consists of 15 residues.

This sequence was found in a woman aged 40 to 50 with acute COVID-19. The chain couples TRBV18 to TRBJ1-1; 9 nucleotides agree with TRBD1. Sequencing used PBMCs or T cells enriched from blood (not recorded which). The CDR3 loop reads CASSPFQTGGAEAFF. The CDR3 DNA sequence: TGTGCCAGCTCACCATTCCAGACAGGGGGAGCTGAAGCTTTCTTT.